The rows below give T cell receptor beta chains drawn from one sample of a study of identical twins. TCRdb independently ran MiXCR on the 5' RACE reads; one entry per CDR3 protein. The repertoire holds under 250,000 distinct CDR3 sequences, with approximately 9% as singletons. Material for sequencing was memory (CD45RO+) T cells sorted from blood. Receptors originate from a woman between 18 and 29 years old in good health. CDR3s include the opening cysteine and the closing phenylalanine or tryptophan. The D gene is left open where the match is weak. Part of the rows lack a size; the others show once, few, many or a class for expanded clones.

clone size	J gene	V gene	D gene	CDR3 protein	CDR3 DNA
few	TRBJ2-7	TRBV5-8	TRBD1	CATQPRQGQGKPYEQYF	TGTGCCACCCAACCCCGGCAGGGACAGGGAAAACCCTACGAGCAGTACTTC
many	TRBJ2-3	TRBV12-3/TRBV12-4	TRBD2	CASSPFGLATDTQYF	TGTGCCAGCAGCCCGTTTGGACTAGCGACAGATACGCAGTATTTT
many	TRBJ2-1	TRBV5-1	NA	CASSLDYHNEQFF	TGCGCCAGCAGCTTGGACTACCACAATGAGCAGTTCTTC
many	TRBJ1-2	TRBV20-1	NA	CSASVQGRDGYTF	TGCAGTGCTAGCGTCCAGGGTAGGGATGGCTACACCTTC
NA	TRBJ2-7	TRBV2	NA	CASSEASSYEQYF	TGTGCCAGCAGTGAGGCCAGTTCCTACGAGCAGTACTTC
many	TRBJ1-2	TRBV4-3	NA	CASSRGVYGYTF	TGCGCCAGCAGCCGGGGAGTTTATGGCTACACCTTC
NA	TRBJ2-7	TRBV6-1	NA	CASSEGARSVQYF	TGTGCCAGCAGTGAAGGAGCGCGCTCAGTGCAGTACTTC
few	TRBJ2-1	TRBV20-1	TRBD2	CSARVASGANEQFF	TGCAGTGCTAGAGTGGCTAGCGGGGCAAATGAGCAGTTCTTC
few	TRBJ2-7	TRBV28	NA	CASSSGTPLREQYF	TGTGCCAGCAGTTCCGGGACACCTTTGCGCGAGCAGTACTTC
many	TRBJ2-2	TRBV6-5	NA	CASSYSPTGELFF	TGTGCCAGCAGTTACTCCCCTACCGGGGAGCTGTTTTTT
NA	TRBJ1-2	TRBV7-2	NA	CASSFGEGNGYTF	TGTGCCAGCAGCTTCGGTGAAGGGAACGGCTACACCTTC
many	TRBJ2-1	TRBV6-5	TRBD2	CASSSSGTREDNEQFF	TGTGCCAGCAGTTCCTCCGGGACTAGGGAAGACAATGAGCAGTTCTTC
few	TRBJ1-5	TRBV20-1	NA	CSASSASSGQPQHF	TGCAGTGCTAGTTCAGCCTCTAGCGGTCAGCCCCAGCATTTT
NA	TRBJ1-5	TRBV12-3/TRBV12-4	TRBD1	CASSRQGNQPQHF	TGTGCCAGCAGCAGACAGGGAAACCAGCCCCAGCATTTT
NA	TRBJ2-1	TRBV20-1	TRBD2	CSAKRTSGSSSYNEQFF	TGCAGTGCTAAAAGAACTAGCGGTTCGAGCTCCTACAATGAGCAGTTCTTC
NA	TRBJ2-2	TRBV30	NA	CAWSARDGGELFF	TGTGCCTGGAGTGCCAGGGATGGCGGGGAGCTGTTTTTT
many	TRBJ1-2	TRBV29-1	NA	CSVRSNGYTF	TGCAGCGTCCGAAGTAATGGCTACACCTTC
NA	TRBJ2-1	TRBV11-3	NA	CASSLAQGRWEQFF	TGTGCCAGCAGCTTAGCACAGGGTAGGTGGGAGCAGTTCTTC
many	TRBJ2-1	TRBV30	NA	CAWSPLGAGQFF	TGTGCCTGGAGTCCATTAGGCGCCGGGCAGTTCTTC
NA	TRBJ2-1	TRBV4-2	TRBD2	CASSQGIAGGSYNEQFF	TGTGCCAGCAGCCAAGGGATTGCGGGGGGTTCATACAATGAGCAGTTCTTC
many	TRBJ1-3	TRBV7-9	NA	CASGRPGGNTIYF	TGTGCCAGCGGACGGCCTGGGGGAAACACCATATATTTT
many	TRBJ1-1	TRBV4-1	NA	CASSQEMTLGPITEAFF	TGCGCCAGCAGCCAAGAAATGACCCTTGGACCGATCACTGAAGCTTTCTTT
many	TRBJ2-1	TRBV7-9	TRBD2	CASSFSAGDGEQFF	TGTGCCAGCAGCTTTTCAGCGGGAGACGGTGAGCAGTTCTTC
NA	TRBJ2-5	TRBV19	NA	CASSIKETQYF	TGTGCCAGTAGTATAAAGGAGACCCAGTACTTC
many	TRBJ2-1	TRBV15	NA	CATSRLLERNEQFF	TGTGCCACCAGCAGGTTACTCGAAAGGAATGAGCAGTTCTTC
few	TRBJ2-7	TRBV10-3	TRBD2	CAISVTSGRFEQYF	TGTGCCATCAGTGTGACTAGCGGGAGGTTCGAGCAGTACTTC
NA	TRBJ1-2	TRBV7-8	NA	CASSLQSDYGYTF	TGTGCCAGCAGCTTACAGTCAGACTATGGCTACACCTTC
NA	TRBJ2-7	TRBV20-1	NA	CSARDHLGGPPNEQYF	TGCAGTGCTAGAGATCACCTCGGGGGGCCCCCCAACGAGCAGTACTTC
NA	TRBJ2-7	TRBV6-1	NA	CASSGGVYEQYF	TGTGCCAGCAGTGGGGGGGTCTACGAGCAGTACTTC
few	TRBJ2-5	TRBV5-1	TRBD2	CASRRWGGRAFLEETQYF	TGCGCCAGCAGGCGTTGGGGCGGGAGGGCCTTTCTGGAAGAGACCCAGTACTTC
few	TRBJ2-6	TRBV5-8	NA	CASRQLPEGWANVLTF	TGTGCCAGCAGACAATTACCCGAAGGGTGGGCCAACGTCCTGACTTTC
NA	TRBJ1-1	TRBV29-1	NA	CSGRGRLNTEAFF	TGCAGCGGGCGGGGGCGGTTGAACACTGAAGCTTTCTTT